Following are 4 T cell receptor beta chains from one sample sequenced in a study of blood T cell repertoires in COVID-19. Sequenced by immunoSEQ multiplex PCR; TCRdb stores in-frame clones only, minus some. Found here are about 49,000 clones, over 80% of them singletons; the top ten hold 1.6%. The sequencing input was peripheral blood. Receptors were obtained from a middle-aged man with acute or convalescent COVID-19.

The rearrangement links TRBV7-2 to TRBJ2-5, with TRBD2 as a possible D gene (5 bases). V was shortened by 1 base and J by 9 bases, with 18 bases between the two germline ends. The germline V gene has CDR1 SGHTA and CDR2 FQGNSA. This CDR3 has 15 residues. The CDR3 spells CASSLVRGLDWSQYF. Written as DNA, the CDR3 is TGTGCCAGCAGCTTAGTCCGAGGGCTGGATTGGTCCCAGTACTTC.

The chain links TRBV10-1 to TRBJ2-7; 9 bases align to TRBD2. CDR3 length equals 15 residues. J gave up 2 bases and V 3 bases, and 5 bases lay outside the gene matches. CDR1 is WNHNN, CDR2 SYGVQD, per germline (reference sequence). The DNA of the CDR3 is TGCGCCAGCAGTGATTCGTCTAGCGGGGCCTACGAGCAGTACTTC. It yields the protein CASSDSSSGAYEQYF.

The rearrangement uses TRBV28 and TRBJ2-2; TRBD2 matches 8 bases. Germline-derived CDR1 and CDR2 are MDHEN and SYDVKM. This CDR3 has 18 residues. J gave up 6 bases and V 3 bases, and 15 bases lay outside the gene matches. The CDR3 region is CASSFRPPGTSKSGELFF. CDR3 nucleotides: TGTGCCAGCAGTTTTCGTCCCCCGGGGACTAGTAAGTCCGGGGAGCTGTTTTTT.

CDR3 in DNA: TGTGCCAGCAGTCGACCACCTTGGGAGCGGGGGGTTAGCACAGATACGCAGTATTTT. This codes for CASSRPPWERGVSTDTQYF. This sequence joins TRBV28 and TRBJ2-3; 9 positions agree with TRBD2. The CDR3 has 19 residues. J lost 0 bases, V lost 5 bases, and 15 bases had no gene match. The germline CDR1 and CDR2 sequences are MDHEN and SYDVKM.